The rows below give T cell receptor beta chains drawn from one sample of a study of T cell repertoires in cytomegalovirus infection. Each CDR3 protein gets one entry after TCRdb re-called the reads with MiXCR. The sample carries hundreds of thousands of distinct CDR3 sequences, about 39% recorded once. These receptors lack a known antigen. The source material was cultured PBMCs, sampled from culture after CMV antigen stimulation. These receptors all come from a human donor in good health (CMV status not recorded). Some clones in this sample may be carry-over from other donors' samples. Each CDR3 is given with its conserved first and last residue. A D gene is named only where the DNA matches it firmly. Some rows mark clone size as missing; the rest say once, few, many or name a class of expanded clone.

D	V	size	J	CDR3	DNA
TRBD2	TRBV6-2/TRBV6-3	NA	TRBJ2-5	CASRPGLAGGHETQYF	TGTGCCAGCAGACCGGGACTAGCGGGAGGACACGAGACCCAGTACTTC
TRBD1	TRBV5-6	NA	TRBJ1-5	CASSFQGAGNQPQHF	TGTGCCAGCAGCTTCCAGGGGGCCGGCAATCAGCCCCAGCATTTT
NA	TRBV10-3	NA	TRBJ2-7	CAISAPVLASNEQYF	TGTGCCATCAGTGCCCCAGTACTAGCTTCCAACGAGCAGTACTTC
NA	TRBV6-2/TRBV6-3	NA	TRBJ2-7	CASSRGYYEQYF	TGTGCCAGCAGTAGGGGCTACTACGAGCAGTACTTC
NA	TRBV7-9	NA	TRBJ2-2	CASSFNRRTGELFF	TGTGCCAGCAGCTTCAATCGCCGGACCGGGGAGCTGTTTTTT
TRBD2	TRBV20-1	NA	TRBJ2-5	CSARDALAGVKETQYF	TGCAGTGCTAGAGATGCACTAGCGGGGGTTAAAGAGACCCAGTACTTC
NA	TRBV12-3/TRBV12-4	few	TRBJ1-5	CASSPERLNQPQHF	TGTGCCAGCAGCCCCGAGCGGTTAAATCAGCCCCAGCATTTT
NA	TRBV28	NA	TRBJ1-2	CASTQGGDRGYTF	TGTGCCAGCACCCAGGGAGGGGATAGAGGCTACACCTTC
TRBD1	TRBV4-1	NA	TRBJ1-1	CASSQGLGQPLGAFF	TGCGCCAGCAGCCAAGGGTTGGGACAGCCCCTTGGGGCTTTCTTT
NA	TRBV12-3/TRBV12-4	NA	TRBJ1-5	CASRGMSNQPQHF	TGTGCCAGCCGGGGGATGAGCAATCAGCCCCAGCATTTT
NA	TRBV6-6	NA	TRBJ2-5	CASSVLRQETQYF	TGTGCCAGCAGTGTCCTCAGGCAAGAGACCCAGTACTTC
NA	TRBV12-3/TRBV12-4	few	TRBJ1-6	CASSLIGSSGNSPLHF	TGTGCCAGCAGTTTAATTGGGAGCTCGGGGAATTCACCCCTCCACTTT
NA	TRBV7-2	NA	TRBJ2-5	CASSISVGPGETQYF	TGTGCCAGCAGCATTAGCGTGGGACCCGGAGAGACCCAGTACTTC
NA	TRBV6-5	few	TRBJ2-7	CASGSSHSYEQYF	TGTGCCAGCGGAAGTTCCCACTCCTACGAGCAGTACTTC
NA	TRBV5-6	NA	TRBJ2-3	CASSLGPRRTDTQYF	TGTGCCAGCAGCTTGGGCCCAAGACGCACAGATACGCAGTATTTT
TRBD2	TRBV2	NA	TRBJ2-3	CASSLYRVAGGRTDTQYF	TGTGCCAGCAGTCTCTACCGGGTAGCGGGGGGGCGCACAGATACGCAGTATTTT
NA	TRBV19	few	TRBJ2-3	CASSIGGDPDTQYF	TGTGCCAGTAGTATAGGAGGGGACCCAGATACGCAGTATTTT
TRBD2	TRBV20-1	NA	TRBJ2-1	CSAAGGTSGFNEQFF	TGCAGTGCTGCGGGAGGGACTAGCGGGTTCAATGAGCAGTTCTTC
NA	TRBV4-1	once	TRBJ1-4	CASSQDYLATNEKLFF	TGCGCCAGCAGCCAAGATTACCTTGCAACTAATGAAAAACTGTTTTTT
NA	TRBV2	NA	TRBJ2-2	CASRWTVNTGELFF	TGTGCCAGCCGATGGACAGTGAACACCGGGGAGCTGTTTTTT
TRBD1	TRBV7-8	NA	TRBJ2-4	CASSTRDRGTKNIQYF	TGTGCCAGCAGCACCCGGGACAGGGGAACCAAAAACATTCAGTACTTC
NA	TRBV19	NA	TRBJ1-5	CASRDTSNQPQHF	TGTGCCAGTAGGGACACTAGCAATCAGCCCCAGCATTTT